This T cell receptor (beta chain) is drawn from a study of blood T cells in healthy people across ages. As for this clonotype: The target antigen is unknown.

Study-wide findings and caveats: A strong correlation was found between TCR beta diversity and the percentage of naive T cells.

V was clipped by 1 base and J by 3 bases; unmatched bases: 11. Germline assignment: CDR1 DFQATT and CDR2 SNEGSKA (reference sequence). This CDR3 spans 16 amino acids. The use of a sample-barcoded 5' primer and a J-beta primer mix characterized a second PCR of roughly 6 to 11 cycles. Unique molecular identifiers of 12 random nucleotides labeled each cDNA. MiXCR was run by TCRdb on the 5' RACE reads, yielding one entry per CDR3 protein. Of 590,000 or so distinct CDR3 sequences detected, around 31% appear once; the ten largest clones hold 15% to 19%. Individuals who donated were healthy Caucasians from Russia aged about 6 to 100. Researchers isolated at least 6.5 million PBMCs per sample.

The sequencing sample was made of blood. The chain recombines TRBV20-1 with TRBJ2-7, with 8 bases that match TRBD2. The TCR was taken from an elderly woman in good health. In nucleotides, the CDR3 is TGCAGTGCTAGAGTTTGGGCAGGGACTAGTGGCTACGAGCAGTACTTC. It is translated as CSARVWAGTSGYEQYF.